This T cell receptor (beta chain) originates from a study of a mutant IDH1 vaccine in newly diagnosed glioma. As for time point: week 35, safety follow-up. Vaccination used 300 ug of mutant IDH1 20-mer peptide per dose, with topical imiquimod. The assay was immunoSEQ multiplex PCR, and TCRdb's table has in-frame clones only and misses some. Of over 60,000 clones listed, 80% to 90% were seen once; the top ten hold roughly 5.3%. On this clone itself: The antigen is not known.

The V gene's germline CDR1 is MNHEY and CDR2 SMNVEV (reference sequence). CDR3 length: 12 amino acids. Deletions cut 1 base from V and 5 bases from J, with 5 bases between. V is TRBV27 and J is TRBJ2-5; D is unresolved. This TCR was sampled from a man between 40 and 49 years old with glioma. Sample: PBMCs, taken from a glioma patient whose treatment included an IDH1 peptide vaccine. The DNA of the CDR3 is TGTGCCAGCAGTTTATTGGTTGAGACCCAGTACTTC. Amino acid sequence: CASSLLVETQYF.